These 32 T cell receptor beta chains share one sample of origin, sequenced in a study of cytomegalovirus exposure and HLA in healthy donors (dated 2017 in TCRdb). The method was the immunoSEQ multiplex PCR assay. For the multiplex PCR, a mixture combining 60 forward primers for TCR Vbeta segments and 13 reverse primers for TCR Jbeta segments was used. In its TCRdb copy, this immuneACCESS table keeps in-frame sequences only and misses some clones. Where compared with another copy, unresolved V genes explain less than half of these, and the others have no known cause. In all, the sample holds around 180,000 clones, and around three quarters of those were seen once. Approximately 0.7% of the sample is taken by the ten largest. Material: PBMCs. Receptor source: a woman in her forties in good health and CMV-seronegative.

The chain is built from TRBV2 and TRBJ1-5; D is undetermined. The germline gives CDR1 SNHLY, CDR2 FYNNEI. V dropped 6 bases and J dropped 2 bases, with 20 bases sitting between them. This CDR3 has 17 residues. As DNA, the CDR3 is TGTGCCAGCAGGGCCGGGATACAGCGCAATGGCAATCAGCCCCAGCATTTT. Translated: CASRAGIQRNGNQPQHF.

The rearrangement uses TRBV14 and TRBJ2-3; the D gene is possibly TRBD1 (6 bases). The CDR3 runs to 15 residues. Trimming cost V 2 bases and J 6 bases, with 15 bases left between them. Germline CDR1 reads SGHDN; CDR2 reads FVKESK. The CDR3 coding sequence is TGTGCCAGCAGCCAATCCCAGGGGCACAGGGATACGCAGTATTTT. Translated, it gives CASSQSQGHRDTQYF.

This rearrangement joins TRBV25-1 to TRBJ2-7; 8 nucleotides align to TRBD2. Germline V gene data show CDR1 as MGHDK and CDR2 as SYGVNS. The CDR3 is made up of 14 amino acids. The junction had 5 bases not matched to a gene; V was cut back by 6 bases and J by 1 base. The CDR3 here is CASREAGESYEQYF. CDR3 DNA sequence: TGTGCCAGCAGAGAAGCGGGGGAATCCTACGAGCAGTACTTC.

The V call is TRBV7-6, the J call TRBJ2-5; possibly TRBD2 for D (6 bases). The last part of the DNA fits TRBJ2-7 better; the J call may be wrong. Germline V gene sequence: CDR1 SGHVS, CDR2 FNYEAQ. CDR3 length: 14 amino acids. The CDR3, as DNA: TGTGCCAGCAGCTTGGCCGGGACTGGCTACGAGCAGTACTTC. This translates into CASSLAGTGYEQYF.

The gene calls are TRBV6-1 and TRBJ2-3; the match to TRBD1 covers 9 bases. With V trimmed by 1 base and J by 6 bases, 2 bases remained unmatched. The CDR3 has 14 residues. CDR1 and CDR2 from the germline V gene are MNHNS and SASEGT. This CDR3 reads CASSEDRGLDTQYF. The DNA of the CDR3 is TGTGCCAGCAGTGAAGACAGGGGGCTGGATACGCAGTATTTT.

The V gene is TRBV5-1, the J gene TRBJ1-1, with D possibly TRBD1 on 5 matching bases. Between the trimmed V and J ends, which lost 0 bases and 5 bases, there was a span of 8 bases. CDR1 is SGHRS, CDR2 YFSETQ, per germline. The CDR3 totals 13 residues. The CDR3 DNA reads as TGCGCCAGCAGCTTGGAAGGGGAAACTGAAGCTTTCTTT. Translating it yields CASSLEGETEAFF.

The V call is TRBV2, the J call TRBJ2-7; TRBD1 agrees at 8 bases. Per germline, CDR1 SNHLY and CDR2 FYNNEI. The CDR3 consists of 13 residues. V lost 5 bases to trimming and J lost 3 bases; unmatched junction nucleotides: 3. Here the CDR3 DNA reads TGTGCCAGCAGTTACAGGGGGTTCTACGAGCAGTACTTC. Its translation is CASSYRGFYEQYF.

The gene calls are TRBV25-1 and TRBJ1-5, with a weak D call TRBD1 (5 bases). Germline V gene lookup returns CDR1 MGHDK and CDR2 SYGVNS. CDR3 length: 13 residues. V shed 6 bases and J shed 2 bases, with 8 bases lying between them. CDR3 protein: CASRGEGNQPQHF. The CDR3 DNA follows: TGTGCCAGCAGGGGGGAGGGCAATCAGCCCCAGCATTTT.

This chain connects TRBV30 to TRBJ1-1; no reliable D call. Looked up from germline, CDR1 is GTSNPN and CDR2 is SVGIG (reference sequence). This CDR3 contains 10 residues. V shed 5 bases and J shed 6 bases, with 7 bases lying between them. In nucleotides, the CDR3 is TGTGCCTGGGGAGTCGCTGAAGCTTTCTTT. Its protein product is CAWGVAEAFF. The variable domain in full, completed from reference TRBV30 and TRBJ1-1, reads SQTIHQWPATLVQPVGSPLSLECTVEGTSNPNLYWYRQAAGRGLQLLFYSVGIGQISSEVPQNLSASRPQDRQFILSSKKLLLSDSGFYLCAWGVAEAFFGQGTRLTVV.

This clone was seen more than once but under ten times. The chain uses TRBV19 and TRBJ1-3; D is perhaps TRBD1 (6 bases). CDR1 and CDR2 from the germline V gene are LNHDA and SQIVND (reference sequence). The V and J ends lost 4 bases and 0 bases respectively, with 7 bases between them. The CDR3 is made up of 14 amino acids. This chain's CDR3 is CASSRGGSGNTIYF. The CDR3 DNA reads TGTGCCAGTAGTAGAGGGGGCTCTGGAAACACCATATATTTT.

On this clone itself: At one end the junction does not follow the germline gene, possibly because of a read error. The rearrangement links TRBV7-7 to TRBJ2-3; TRBD2 matches at 10 bases. The CDR3 consists of 16 residues. CDR1 and CDR2 from the germline V gene are SSHAT and FNYEAQ (reference sequence). In nucleotides, the CDR3 is TGTGCTAGCAGCCGAGGAGCGGGAGGGCCCGCAGATACGCAGTATTTT. As protein: CASSRGAGGPADTQYF.

The J gene is TRBJ2-7, the V gene TRBV6-1, with D possibly matching TRBD1 (5 bases). The CDR3 has 12 residues. Germline assignment: CDR1 MNHNS and CDR2 SASEGT. The V end lost 4 bases, the J end lost 2 bases, and 6 bases lay between the germline ends. The CDR3 is CASSVTAYEQYF. CDR3 in DNA: TGTGCCAGCAGTGTGACAGCCTACGAGCAGTACTTC.

The chain combines TRBV19 with TRBJ2-1; 7 nucleotides match TRBD2. The CDR3 is 13 amino acids. Germline V CDR1 and CDR2: LNHDA, SQIVND (reference sequence). Losses at the gene ends were 8 bases for V and 9 bases for J; bases not matched to a gene: 10. The CDR3 loop is CASRTTGGVEQFF. The DNA of the CDR3 is TGTGCCAGTCGGACGACGGGAGGAGTTGAGCAGTTCTTC.

This clone was detected only once. The rearrangement uses TRBV5-4 and TRBJ1-6, with TRBD1 matching 8 bases. After removal of 0 bases from V and 7 bases from J, the junction contained 9 bases not matched to a gene. The germline V gene encodes CDR1 SGHNT and CDR2 YYREEE (reference sequence). This CDR3 comprises 17 residues. The CDR3 sequence is CASSLGPQGARNSPLHF. The CDR3 DNA sequence: TGTGCCAGCAGCTTGGGTCCGCAGGGGGCGCGGAATTCACCCCTCCACTTT.

The table lists this clone with a count of one. The chain employs TRBV27 and TRBJ1-6; a weak D match, TRBD1 (6 bases). The germline gives CDR1 MNHEY, CDR2 SMNVEV (reference sequence). The CDR3 length is 15 residues. Trimming left V 5 bases short and J 2 bases short, with 10 bases between. The CDR3 loop reads CASSGRDTYNSPLHF. CDR3 bases: TGTGCCAGCAGTGGGAGGGACACCTATAATTCACCCCTCCACTTT.

The V and J genes are TRBV6-1 and TRBJ1-3; TRBD1 might be the D (5 bases). From germline, CDR1 is MNHNS and CDR2 SASEGT. This CDR3 comprises 14 residues. V was pared by 8 bases and J by 0 bases, with 11 bases between. CDR3 residues: CASAGLASGNTIYF. CDR3 nucleotides: TGTGCCAGCGCGGGACTGGCCTCTGGAAACACCATATATTTT.

This clone was seen a single time. The chain joins TRBV6-1 to TRBJ1-2; no reliable D call. V lost 8 bases, J lost 6 bases, and 10 bases lay in between. CDR3 length equals 11 residues. Germline lookup yields CDR1 MNHNS and CDR2 SASEGT. The CDR3 loop is CASGRLNGYTF. The CDR3 DNA follows: TGTGCCAGCGGTCGACTGAATGGCTACACCTTC.

This clone has a handful of counts. This chain's CDR3 is CAISDPGQNTEAFF. For the CDR3, the DNA is TGTGCCATCAGTGACCCGGGACAGAACACTGAAGCTTTCTTT. The chain joins TRBV10-3 to TRBJ1-1; D is perhaps TRBD1 (6 bases). The germline V and J ends were trimmed by 3 bases and 1 base, with 9 bases remaining between them. Germline CDR1 is ENHRY and CDR2 is SYGVKD. This CDR3 is 14 amino acids long.

The V and J genes are TRBV4-2 and TRBJ2-7; 9 nucleotides line up with TRBD2. V dropped 1 base and J dropped 3; count of bases not matched to a gene: 4. The CDR3 has 15 residues. Per the germline V gene, CDR1 is LGHNA and CDR2 is YNFKEQ. The CDR3 loop is CASSQALAGNYEQYF. CDR3 coding DNA: TGTGCCAGCAGCCAAGCTCTAGCGGGGAACTACGAGCAGTACTTC.

CDR3 coding DNA: TGTGCCAGCAGCTTTGGACAGGGTCGAGCTGGAAACACCATATATTTT. Its translation is CASSFGQGRAGNTIYF. This chain uses TRBV2 with TRBJ1-3; TRBD1 agrees at 8 bases. The length of the CDR3 is 16 residues. Germline V gene lookup returns CDR1 SNHLY and CDR2 FYNNEI. V lost 6 bases, J lost 2 bases, and 9 bases stayed unmatched.

J is TRBJ1-3 and V is TRBV5-6; tentative D call: TRBD1 (5 bases). This CDR3 spans 15 amino acids. V gave up 0 bases and J gave up 4 bases, with 11 bases separating them. Germline lookup yields CDR1 SGHDT and CDR2 YYEEEE. CDR3 DNA: TGTGCCAGCAGCTTGGGCCGACAGAGAGGAAACACCATATATTTT. It yields the protein CASSLGRQRGNTIYF.

This CDR3 reads CAISDSREADTQYF. The CDR3 DNA reads TGTGCCATCAGTGATAGCAGGGAGGCAGATACGCAGTATTTT. The V call is TRBV10-3, the J call TRBJ2-3; tentatively, D is TRBD2 (6 bases). The CDR3 runs 14 residues. Germline values: CDR1 ENHRY, CDR2 SYGVKD. The ends were cut back, 3 bases at V and 4 bases at J, with 11 bases in the middle.

This chain links TRBV27 with TRBJ2-7; D may be TRBD1 (6 bases). The length of the CDR3 is 12 residues. Germline V gene lookup returns CDR1 MNHEY and CDR2 SMNVEV (reference sequence). V gave up 3 bases and J gave up 6 bases, with 9 bases separating them. The CDR3 is CASSLGASEQYF. The DNA for the CDR3 is TGTGCCAGCAGTTTGGGGGCCTCCGAGCAGTACTTC.

For the CDR3, the DNA is TGTGCCAGCAGTTCTTCCCAGGGGGTATATGGCTACACCTTC. The encoded protein is CASSSSQGVYGYTF. The chain joins TRBV28 to TRBJ1-2, with 7 bases matching TRBD1. CDR1 is MDHEN, CDR2 SYDVKM, per germline. J gave up 5 bases and V 4 bases, and 7 bases lay outside the gene matches. The CDR3 spans 14 residues.

DNA for the CDR3: TGTGCCATAGTCTTAGCCCGACAGGGAGGTGAAGCCCTCCACTTT. Encoded protein: CAIVLARQGGEALHF. The chain recombines TRBV6-5 with TRBJ1-6, with 7 nucleotides matching TRBD1. The CDR3 consists of 15 residues. Germline assignment: CDR1 MNHEY and CDR2 SVGAGI. V shed 10 bases and J 14 bases; nucleotides not matched to a gene: 20.

This chain joins TRBV9 and TRBJ2-3, with 14 bases fitting TRBD2. CDR1 and CDR2 from the germline V gene are SGDLS and YYNGEE. The CDR3 is 21 residues long. J gave up 3 bases and V 0 bases, and 15 bases lay outside the gene matches. The chain's CDR3 is CASSVALGLAGDGAGTDTQYF. In DNA, the CDR3 is TGTGCCAGCAGCGTAGCTCTGGGACTAGCGGGAGATGGGGCTGGGACAGATACGCAGTATTTT.

This clone turned up a few times. The chain joins TRBV4-1 to TRBJ1-5, with 8 bases aligning to TRBD1. Germline V gene lookup returns CDR1 MGHRA and CDR2 YSYEKL. The CDR3 is 17 amino acids. The trim removed 0 bases at V and 6 bases at J, leaving 10 bases unmatched. The CDR3 DNA is TGCGCCAGCAGCCAAGATCGTGGACAGGGTGGAGGTCAGCCCCAGCATTTT. As protein: CASSQDRGQGGGQPQHF.

This chain connects TRBV18 to TRBJ1-4; 7 nucleotides line up with TRBD1. Germline assignment: CDR1 KGHSH and CDR2 LQKENI. The CDR3 totals 15 residues. After removal of 3 bases from V and 3 bases from J, the junction contained 4 bases not matched to a gene. CDR3 residues: CASSPTGVANEKLFF. The DNA for the CDR3 is TGTGCCAGCTCACCCACAGGGGTCGCTAATGAAAAACTGTTTTTT.

This chain joins TRBV7-2 and TRBJ1-3, with a tentative D call TRBD1 (5 bases). Germline lookup yields CDR1 SGHTA and CDR2 FQGNSA. This CDR3 spans 15 amino acids. V gave up 4 bases and J gave up 4 bases, with 14 bases separating them. CDR3 sequence: CASSSPPGSGNTIYF. DNA for the CDR3: TGTGCCAGCAGCTCCCCCCCAGGGTCAGGAAACACCATATATTTT. Full variable domain (outside the CDR3, taken from reference TRBV7-2 and TRBJ1-3): GAGVSQSPSNKVTEKGKDVELRCDPISGHTALYWYRQSLGQGLEFLIYFQGNSAPDKSGLPSDRFSAERTGGSVSTLTIQRTQQEDSAVYLCASSSPPGSGNTIYFGEGSWLTVV.

The chain links TRBV19 to TRBJ2-6, with D possibly TRBD2 on 6 matching bases. This CDR3 comprises 17 residues. Germline-derived CDR1 and CDR2 are LNHDA and SQIVND (reference sequence). Trimming left V 7 bases short and J 2 bases short, with 18 bases between. CDR3 in amino acids: CASTQRRDAPGANVLTF. The CDR3 nucleotides are TGTGCCAGTACCCAACGGCGGGATGCGCCTGGGGCCAACGTCCTGACTTTC.

CDR3: CASSLTGGETQYF. DNA of the CDR3: TGTGCCAGCAGCTTGACAGGGGGGGAGACCCAGTACTTC. The gene calls are TRBV5-4 and TRBJ2-5, with 8 bases aligning to TRBD1. The junction had 1 base not matched to a gene; V was cut back by 1 base and J by 5 bases. CDR1 SGHNT and CDR2 YYREEE come from the germline V gene (reference sequence). The CDR3 runs to 13 residues.

This chain joins TRBV27 and TRBJ1-2, with 8 bases fitting TRBD1. This CDR3 is built from 15 residues. Trimming at V came to 2 bases and at J to 6 bases, leaving 8 bases not matched to a gene. Germline V gene sequence: CDR1 MNHEY, CDR2 SMNVEV (reference sequence). The CDR3 nucleotides are TGTGCCAGCAGTTTAAGGCGCGGACAGGGTGATGGCTACACCTTC. Protein product: CASSLRRGQGDGYTF.